This T cell receptor (beta chain) is from a study of T cells after yellow fever vaccination. At the level of the study: Fractions low in cell number were prepared with SMART-Seq v4 Ultra Low Input.

This clonotype was recorded a few times. One entry per CDR3 protein, called by TCRdb with MiXCR from the 5' RACE reads. The sample has tens of thousands of distinct CDR3 sequences; 13% are singletons. This CDR3 contains 16 residues. With V trimmed by 5 bases and J by 7 bases, 12 bases remained unmatched. Germline values: CDR1 SEHNR, CDR2 FQNEAQ (reference sequence). The receptor's source is a man aged 18 to 30 who received the YFV17D yellow fever vaccine. The sample in question was CD8+ T cells not binding an NS4B(214-222) dextramer, sorted from PBMCs, obtained approximately 20 days after the first yellow fever vaccination. The chain has TRBV7-9 and TRBJ2-1, with 9 bases aligning to TRBD2. The CDR3 reads CASSLSRGLAGNEQFF. The CDR3 nucleotides are TGTGCCAGCAGCCTCTCCAGAGGTCTAGCGGGGAATGAGCAGTTCTTC.